This section outlines one T cell receptor (beta chain) sequence together with its context. The antigen is unknown. Sequencing was performed with immunoSEQ multiplex PCR; in TCRdb, only in-frame clones are kept and a portion is missing. Altogether approximately 60,000 clones are present, roughly 84% being singletons, with the ten largest covering approximately 20%. CDR1 and CDR2 (germline): LNHNV, YYDKDF (reference sequence). The CDR3 runs to 16 residues. Trimming took off 7 bases at V and 0 bases at J, with 13 bases between the two ends. The data are from a study of T cell responses to AZD1222 COVID-19 vaccine. Study-level findings and limits: At study baseline, merely a handful of AZD1222 recipients were seropositive. The study found vaccine-associated CD4 TCRs spanning spike, dominant at 160-218 and 743-854. The breadth and depth of Spike-specific TCRs increased once two AZD1222 doses had been given.

The rearrangement joins TRBV15 to TRBJ2-6; D gene ambiguous. Sequences were derived from peripheral blood, sampled on day 0 of AZD1222 vaccination. The TCR comes from an adult in good health. CDR3 residues: CATTRFAGSGANVLTF. In nucleotides, the CDR3 is TGTGCCACCACCCGCTTCGCCGGCTCTGGGGCCAACGTCCTGACTTTC.